The 5 T cell receptor beta chains reported below all come from one sample, sequenced in a study of blood T cell repertoires in COVID-19. This table comes from immunoSEQ multiplex PCR, and its TCRdb copy is limited to in-frame clones, with some not included. This table holds approximately 80,000 clones, 81% found once. The sequencing sample was made of peripheral blood. The receptors shown here come from a man aged 80 or over with acute or convalescent COVID-19.

This chain links TRBV27 with TRBJ1-1, with D possibly TRBD1 on 6 matching bases. This CDR3 has 18 residues. Germline V CDR1 and CDR2: MNHEY, SMNVEV (reference sequence). Trimming cost V 7 bases and J 1 base, with 25 bases left between them. The CDR3 reads CASIITRGAGMGNTEAFF. CDR3 coding DNA: TGTGCCAGCATCATTACCCGGGGGGCAGGGATGGGGAACACTGAAGCTTTCTTT.

CDR3 sequence reads: CASSLDGASGELFF. The CDR3 coding sequence is TGTGCCAGCAGCTTAGATGGGGCGTCCGGGGAGCTGTTTTTT. The V gene is TRBV7-2, the J gene TRBJ2-2, with D tentatively TRBD1 (5 bases). The CDR3 totals 14 residues. The germline V gene encodes CDR1 SGHTA and CDR2 FQGNSA. V lost 1 base and J lost 6, with 9 bases in between.

The chain carries TRBV29-1 and TRBJ2-2, with 7 bases fitting TRBD2. The CDR3 sequence is 12 residues long. V dropped 3 bases and J dropped 5; count of bases not matched to a gene: 0. The V gene's germline CDR1 is SQVTM and CDR2 ANQGSEA. CDR3 in amino acids: CSVDGRTGELFF. The CDR3 DNA follows: TGCAGCGTTGACGGGAGGACCGGGGAGCTGTTTTTT.

The chain uses TRBV6-5 and TRBJ1-1; D is undetermined. Trimming removed 4 bases at V and 0 bases at J, with 9 bases between. The CDR3 sequence is 14 residues long. Looked up from germline, CDR1 is MNHEY and CDR2 is SVGAGI. The CDR3 is CASSSDTLNTEAFF. The CDR3 DNA sequence: TGTGCCAGCAGTTCCGACACATTGAACACTGAAGCTTTCTTT.

The chain uses TRBV7-6 and TRBJ1-2; D is unclear. The CDR3 contains 15 residues. The V end lost 0 bases, the J end lost 0 bases, and 8 bases lay between the germline ends. Germline lookup yields CDR1 SGHVS and CDR2 FNYEAQ. CDR3 region: CASSLAPQSNYGYTF. Written as DNA, the CDR3 is TGTGCCAGCAGCTTAGCGCCCCAGTCTAACTATGGCTACACCTTC.